Below, 9 T cell receptor beta chains from the same sample are listed, as sequenced in a study of sequential checkpoint blockade in melanoma. Treatment of the sample: randomized to nivolumab then ipilimumab (arm A) or the reverse (arm B). TCRdb's table, derived via immunoSEQ multiplex PCR, lists solely in-frame clones and lacks some. The sample contains 13,000 to 15,000 clones, approximately 52% of which appear only once. The starting material was CD8+ T cells sorted from blood (inferred from file names), obtained from a patient given nivolumab and ipilimumab in sequence. These receptors came from a human donor with melanoma.

This clone was found once. The genes are TRBV4-1 and TRBJ2-7; 7 bases align to TRBD1. This CDR3 spans 16 amino acids. The ends lost 2 bases at V and 7 bases at J; junction bases unmatched: 14. Germline V gene sequence: CDR1 MGHRA, CDR2 YSYEKL. The DNA for the CDR3 is TGCGCCAGCAGCCAACCTCCCGGGACAGCGACTGGGGAGCAGTACTTC. The encoded protein is CASSQPPGTATGEQYF.

This clone was seen a few times. The rearrangement joins TRBV30 to TRBJ2-4; 8 nucleotides agree with TRBD2. CDR1 is GTSNPN, CDR2 SVGIG, per germline (reference sequence). The V gene end was trimmed by 2 bases and the J gene end by 8 bases; junction bases not matched to a gene: 26. This CDR3 contains 20 residues. The CDR3 loop reads CAWSNAGGGLGAGSADIQYF. The CDR3 region has the DNA TGTGCCTGGAGTAACGCGGGCGGGGGACTAGGCGCGGGGAGCGCGGACATTCAGTACTTC.

V and J are TRBV19 and TRBJ1-1; D uncertain. CDR3 length: 13 amino acids. The V end was cut by 3 bases, the J end by 4 bases, with 9 bases between. CDR1 and CDR2 from the germline V gene are LNHDA and SQIVND (reference sequence). The CDR3 sequence: CASSIELVTEAFF. The CDR3 region has the DNA TGTGCCAGTAGTATTGAGTTAGTCACTGAAGCTTTCTTT.

This clone has only a few counts. J is TRBJ2-7 and V is TRBV5-5, with D tentatively TRBD1 (6 bases). CDR3 length: 14 amino acids. V lost 4 bases and J lost 2, with 13 bases in between. The germline gives CDR1 SGHKS, CDR2 YYEKEE (reference sequence). CDR3 loop: CASSAPDSAYEQYF. The CDR3 region has the DNA TGTGCCAGCAGCGCCCCGGACAGCGCCTACGAGCAGTACTTC.

The rearrangement links TRBV11-3 to TRBJ2-7, with TRBD1 matching over 7 bases. V was clipped by 5 bases and J by 4 bases; unmatched bases: 2. The CDR3 extends over 12 amino acids. Germline V lookup: CDR1 SGHNT, CDR2 YENEEA. The CDR3 sequence is CASSEQGYEQYF. DNA for the CDR3: TGTGCCAGCAGCGAACAGGGGTACGAGCAGTACTTC.

The V call is TRBV7-6, the J call TRBJ2-7; D may be TRBD1 (5 bases). The CDR3 consists of 14 residues. V dropped 4 bases and J dropped 0 bases, with 10 bases sitting between them. Germline V CDR1 and CDR2: SGHVS, FNYEAQ. The CDR3 here is CASSSTVSSYEQYF. The CDR3 region has the DNA TGTGCCAGCAGCTCGACAGTAAGCTCCTACGAGCAGTACTTC.

This sequence joins TRBV30 and TRBJ1-4; D gene unclear. The CDR3 length is 13 residues. Germline CDR1 and CDR2: GTSNPN and SVGIG (reference sequence). V was clipped by 2 bases and J by 6 bases, with 10 bases between them. CDR3 nucleotide sequence: TGTGCCTGGAGTCCCGGACTTTATGAAAAACTGTTTTTT. Protein product: CAWSPGLYEKLFF.

This clone has only a few counts. This rearrangement joins TRBV15 to TRBJ2-2, with 9 bases matching TRBD1. Germline CDR1 is LNHNV and CDR2 is YYDKDF (reference sequence). CDR3 length: 14 amino acids. Trimming at V came to 3 bases and at J to 4 bases, leaving 0 bases not matched to a gene. The CDR3: CATSRTGGTGELFF. The CDR3 bases are TGTGCCACCAGCAGGACAGGGGGCACCGGGGAGCTGTTTTTT.

The chain carries TRBV28 and TRBJ2-7, with 7 bases identical to TRBD1. In germline, CDR1 is MDHEN, CDR2 SYDVKM. V lost 5 bases and J lost 2; bases outside the gene matches: 3. This CDR3 comprises 13 residues. CDR3 loop: CASSGQGAYEQYF. The CDR3 DNA reads TGTGCCAGCAGTGGGCAGGGGGCCTACGAGCAGTACTTC.